This T cell receptor beta chain was found in a study of regulatory T cells in long-lasting Graves disease. The overall study: Under 3 months of antithyroid drugs had been taken by newly diagnosed Graves' patients.

The CDR3 length is 15 residues. V lost 4 bases, J lost 5 bases, and 18 bases lay in between. Germline CDR1 MNHNS, CDR2 SASEGT. Specified time point: newly diagnosed GD, antithyroid drugs for less than 3 months. The TCR library used RNA extracted from PBMCs. Staff drew roughly 9 milliliters of peripheral blood into EDTA tubes. HTBI primers from iRepertoire and Arm-PCR of CDR3 regions yielded the TCR beta libraries. TCRdb reprocessed the multiplex PCR reads via MiXCR and lists one record per CDR3 protein. This table holds roughly 320,000 distinct CDR3 sequences, over 15% found once. The data also belong to a second study, concerning T cells in Graves' hyperthyroidism and ophthalmopathy. In that study: Across 18 months, stable Graves' hyperthyroidism was marked by no progression to ophthalmopathy. Clonotypes that were expanded in thyroid above 0.001 mostly appeared in blood too.

Sequencing was performed on peripheral blood mononuclear cells (PBMCs), taken at new diagnosis, from a patient treated with antithyroid drugs. This TCR came from a man between 40 and 49 years old with Graves disease. V usage is TRBV6-1 and J usage is TRBJ2-7; a weak D match, TRBD1 (6 bases). The CDR3 DNA sequence: TGTGCCAGCAGTGGTCCGACAGGACTGGGGGACGAGCAGTACTTC. It codes for CASSGPTGLGDEQYF.